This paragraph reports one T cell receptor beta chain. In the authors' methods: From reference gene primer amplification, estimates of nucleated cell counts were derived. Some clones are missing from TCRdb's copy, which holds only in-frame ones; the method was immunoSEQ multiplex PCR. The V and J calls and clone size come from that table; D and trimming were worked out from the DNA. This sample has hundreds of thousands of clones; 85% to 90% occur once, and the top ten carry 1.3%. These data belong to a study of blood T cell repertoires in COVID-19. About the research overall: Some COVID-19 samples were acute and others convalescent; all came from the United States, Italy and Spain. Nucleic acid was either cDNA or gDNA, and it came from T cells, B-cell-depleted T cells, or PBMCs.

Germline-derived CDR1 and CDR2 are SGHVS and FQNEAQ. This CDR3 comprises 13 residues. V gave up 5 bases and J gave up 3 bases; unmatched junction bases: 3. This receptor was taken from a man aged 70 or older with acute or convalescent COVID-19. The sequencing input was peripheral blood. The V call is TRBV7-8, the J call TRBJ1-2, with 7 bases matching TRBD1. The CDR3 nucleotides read TGTGCCAGCAGCGTTGACAGGGACTATGGCTACACCTTC. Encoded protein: CASSVDRDYGYTF. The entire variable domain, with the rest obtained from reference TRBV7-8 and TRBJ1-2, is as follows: GAGVSQSPRYKVAKRGQDVALRCDPISGHVSLFWYQQALGQGPEFLTYFQNEAQLDKSGLPSDRFFAERPEGSVSTLKIQRTQQEDSAVYLCASSVDRDYGYTFGSGTRLTVV.